This is a list of T cell receptor beta chains from one sample in a study of cytomegalovirus exposure and HLA in healthy donors. The assay was immunoSEQ multiplex PCR, and TCRdb's table has in-frame clones only and misses some. The sample consists of about 110,000 clones, around 15% of them appearing once. Sequenced: PBMCs. These receptors came from a female donor in good health and CMV-seronegative. Both conserved end residues are part of each CDR3. Each record gives: clone size, V gene, J gene, D gene, CDR3 protein, CDR3 DNA. The D gene is left open where the match is weak. Clone sizes are given selectively: once, few, many, or a class where the clone is expanded.

clone size: few; V gene: TRBV5-1; J gene: TRBJ2-6; D gene: NA; CDR3 protein: CASSLVQVTGANVLTF; CDR3 DNA: TGCGCCAGCAGCTTAGTTCAGGTAACTGGGGCCAACGTCCTGACTTTC
clone size: NA; V gene: TRBV5-1; J gene: TRBJ2-2; D gene: TRBD2; CDR3 protein: CASSLEGPSGRFTGELFF; CDR3 DNA: TGCGCCAGCAGCTTGGAGGGGCCTAGCGGGAGGTTCACCGGGGAGCTGTTTTTT
clone size: NA; V gene: TRBV18; J gene: TRBJ2-5; D gene: NA; CDR3 protein: CASSTTEQETQYF; CDR3 DNA: TGTGCCAGCTCAACGACAGAACAAGAGACCCAGTACTTC
clone size: NA; V gene: TRBV27; J gene: TRBJ1-1; D gene: NA; CDR3 protein: CASSLAGPGTEAFF; CDR3 DNA: TGTGCCAGCAGTTTAGCAGGGCCTGGTACTGAAGCTTTCTTT
clone size: few; V gene: TRBV9; J gene: TRBJ2-3; D gene: TRBD2; CDR3 protein: CASSVDYGGADTQYF; CDR3 DNA: TGTGCCAGCAGCGTAGATTATGGGGGGGCAGATACGCAGTATTTT
clone size: NA; V gene: TRBV2; J gene: TRBJ1-6; D gene: TRBD1; CDR3 protein: CASNTGTENSPLHF; CDR3 DNA: TGTGCCAGCAACACCGGGACAGAGAATTCACCCCTCCACTTT
clone size: few; V gene: TRBV7-8; J gene: TRBJ2-7; D gene: TRBD1; CDR3 protein: CASSLAMGQGEYEQYF; CDR3 DNA: TGTGCCAGCAGCTTAGCTATGGGACAGGGGGAATACGAGCAGTACTTC
clone size: few; V gene: TRBV13; J gene: TRBJ2-7; D gene: TRBD1; CDR3 protein: CASSLGTPDRAYEQYF; CDR3 DNA: TGTGCCAGCAGCCTTGGGACGCCTGACAGGGCCTACGAGCAGTACTTC
clone size: NA; V gene: TRBV7-9; J gene: TRBJ1-4; D gene: TRBD1; CDR3 protein: CASSWTGPRGPEVEKLFF; CDR3 DNA: TGTGCCAGCAGCTGGACAGGGCCAAGGGGTCCAGAAGTTGAAAAACTGTTTTTT
clone size: few; V gene: TRBV28; J gene: TRBJ2-7; D gene: TRBD2; CDR3 protein: CASTTARAGAYEQYF; CDR3 DNA: TGTGCCAGCACCACCGCGCGGGCGGGAGCCTACGAGCAGTACTTC
clone size: NA; V gene: TRBV2; J gene: TRBJ2-2; D gene: TRBD2; CDR3 protein: CASSEARRGGTGELFF; CDR3 DNA: TGTGCCAGCAGTGAAGCGCGGCGGGGGGGCACCGGGGAGCTGTTTTTT
clone size: NA; V gene: TRBV6-5; J gene: TRBJ2-1; D gene: TRBD2; CDR3 protein: CASSVTSGRYNEQFF; CDR3 DNA: TGTGCCAGCAGCGTGACTAGCGGGCGGTACAATGAGCAGTTCTTC
clone size: few; V gene: TRBV4-3; J gene: TRBJ2-3; D gene: TRBD2; CDR3 protein: CASSRELRRGVDTQYF; CDR3 DNA: TGCGCCAGCAGCCGGGAACTTCGACGGGGGGTAGATACGCAGTATTTT
clone size: NA; V gene: TRBV7-2; J gene: TRBJ1-4; D gene: NA; CDR3 protein: CASRVSANEKLFF; CDR3 DNA: TGTGCCAGCCGGGTCTCGGCTAATGAAAAACTGTTTTTT
clone size: NA; V gene: TRBV29-1; J gene: TRBJ2-2; D gene: NA; CDR3 protein: CSITSSNTGELFF; CDR3 DNA: TGCAGCATCACTAGCTCGAACACCGGGGAGCTGTTTTTT